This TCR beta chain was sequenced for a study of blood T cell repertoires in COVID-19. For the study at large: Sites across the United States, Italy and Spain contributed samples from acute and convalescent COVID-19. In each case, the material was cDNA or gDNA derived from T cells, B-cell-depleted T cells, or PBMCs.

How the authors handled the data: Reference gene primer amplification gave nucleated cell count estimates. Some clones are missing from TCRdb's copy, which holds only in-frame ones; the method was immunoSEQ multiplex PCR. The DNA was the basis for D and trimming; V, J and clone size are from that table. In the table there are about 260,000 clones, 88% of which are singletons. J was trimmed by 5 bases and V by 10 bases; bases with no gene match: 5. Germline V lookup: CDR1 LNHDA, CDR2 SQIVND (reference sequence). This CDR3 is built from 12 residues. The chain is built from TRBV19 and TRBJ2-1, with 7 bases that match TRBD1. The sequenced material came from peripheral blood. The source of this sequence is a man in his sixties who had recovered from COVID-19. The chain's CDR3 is CATTGDHNEQFF. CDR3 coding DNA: TGTGCCACTACAGGGGATCACAATGAGCAGTTCTTC.